These 26 T cell receptor beta chains were sequenced from one sample in a study of spatial heterogeneity in lung cancer. One entry per CDR3 protein, called by TCRdb with MiXCR from the 5' RACE reads. The data contain about 9,000 distinct CDR3 sequences, about 4.6% of them seen just once; the ten biggest clones take up about 27%. Regarding time point: sample taken at primary tumor resection. Whole RNA came from tumor, nontumor lung or frozen PBMC and was sequenced without being sorted. Sequenced material: PBMCs, taken at surgery. These receptors were obtained from a male donor with early-stage non-small cell lung cancer.

The table lists this clonotype with many counts. This beta chain came through as a stray read in a library set up for alpha chains, and its size says little. This chain links TRBV2 with TRBJ1-4, with TRBD1 matching 7 bases. The germline V gene has CDR1 SNHLY and CDR2 FYNNEI. The CDR3 has 15 amino acids. J gave up 6 bases and V 2 bases, and 6 bases lay outside the gene matches. DNA of the CDR3: TGTGCCAGCAGTGAAACGGGACAGCCCTATGAAAAACTGTTTTTT. The encoded protein is CASSETGQPYEKLFF.

A remark on this clonotype: This beta chain came through as a stray read in a library set up for alpha chains, and its size says little. V and J are TRBV11-3 and TRBJ2-3, with a possible D match to TRBD2 (6 bases). The ends were cut back, 1 base at V and 8 bases at J, with 7 bases in the middle. The CDR3 sequence is 12 residues long. Germline lookup yields CDR1 SGHNT and CDR2 YENEEA. CDR3 bases: TGTGCCAGCAGCTTAGGGGGAGGTACGCAGTATTTT. Its translation is CASSLGGGTQYF.

Only a few counts were recorded for this clonotype. Since it is a stray read in a library aimed at alpha chains, this beta chain has a size that is not meaningful. The chain couples TRBV7-2 to TRBJ1-5; D not certain. From germline, CDR1 is SGHTA and CDR2 FQGNSA. This CDR3 is 15 amino acids long. V gave up 5 bases and J gave up 0 bases, with 11 bases separating them. DNA for the CDR3: TGTGCCAGCAGCCTACTTGGGGTTAGCAATCAGCCCCAGCATTTT. This gives the protein CASSLLGVSNQPQHF.

By share, this clonotype counts as medium-sized (0.01 to 0.1%). A library prepared for alpha chains yielded this beta chain as an off-target read; its size is of little meaning. The V call is TRBV7-8, the J call TRBJ2-2; the D is unclear. The CDR3 totals 12 residues. Germline V gene sequence: CDR1 SGHVS, CDR2 FQNEAQ. V was clipped by 5 bases and J by 4 bases, with 5 bases between them. The CDR3 DNA reads as TGTGCCAGCAGCCCCATCACCGGGGAGCTGTTTTTT. The encoded protein is CASSPITGELFF.

This clonotype is termed medium-sized. This beta chain lies outside the target of a library built for alpha chains; its clone size means little. CDR3 region: CASSRASDTDPQYF. DNA for the CDR3: TGTGCCAGCAGTCGGGCCTCCGATACCGATCCGCAGTATTTT. This chain uses TRBV28 with TRBJ2-3; D call uncertain. This CDR3 is 14 amino acids long. The germline V and J ends were trimmed by 5 bases and 10 bases, with 19 bases remaining between them. Germline V lookup: CDR1 MDHEN, CDR2 SYDVKM.

In its sample, this clonotype was seen many times. Since the library was made to target alpha chains, this beta chain is a stray read and its abundance is not meaningful. J is TRBJ2-6 and V is TRBV3-1; 11 bases are a match to TRBD1. CDR1 and CDR2 from the germline V gene are LGHDT and YNNKEL (reference sequence). The CDR3 consists of 17 residues. The J segment lost 2 bases and the V segment lost 4 bases, leaving 4 bases of the junction unmatched. In nucleotides, the CDR3 is TGTGCCAGCAGCCCGAGGACAGGGGGCGCTGGGGCCAACGTCCTGACTTTC. It translates to CASSPRTGGAGANVLTF.

In this sample, this clonotype turned up many times. Found in a library prepared for alpha chains, this beta chain is an off-target read, and its abundance has little meaning. The V gene is TRBV7-2, the J gene TRBJ1-1, with 7 bases aligning to TRBD1. The CDR3 extends over 14 amino acids. The ends lost 5 bases at V and 8 bases at J; junction bases unmatched: 11. Germline CDR1 SGHTA, CDR2 FQGNSA. This chain's CDR3 is CASSPREQGREAFF. As DNA, the CDR3 is TGTGCCAGCAGCCCGCGCGAACAGGGGCGGGAAGCTTTCTTT.

This clonotype was seen at least ten times. Since the library was made to target alpha chains, this beta chain is a stray read and its abundance is not meaningful. The rearrangement joins TRBV12-3 or TRBV12-4 to TRBJ1-1; TRBD1 is a possible D gene (6 bases). This CDR3 region has 17 residues. Deletions cut 5 bases from V and 1 base from J, with 20 bases between. The CDR3 loop reads CASSPMGLETGNTEAFF. DNA of the CDR3: TGTGCCAGCAGTCCGATGGGTTTAGAGACAGGGAACACTGAAGCTTTCTTT.

Concerning this clonotype itself: This beta chain is a stray sequence in a library constructed for alpha chains; its clone size is not meaningful. CDR3 loop: CASSLAVDGGSPLHF. The CDR3 nucleotides read TGCGCCAGCAGCTTGGCCGTGGATGGAGGATCACCCCTCCACTTT. The rearrangement uses TRBV5-1 and TRBJ1-6; D is ambiguous. V was shortened by 0 bases and J by 10 bases, with 14 bases between the two germline ends. This CDR3 is built from 15 residues. The germline CDR1 and CDR2 sequences are SGHRS and YFSETQ.

This clonotype was detected many times. This beta chain is an off-target read within a library intended for alpha chains, so its frequency means little. The chain is built from TRBV28 and TRBJ2-1, with a possible D match to TRBD2 (5 bases). The CDR3 has 13 amino acids. From germline, CDR1 is MDHEN and CDR2 SYDVKM. V lost 8 bases and J lost 8, with 16 bases in between. CDR3 sequence: CASSPGRWHEQFF. CDR3 DNA sequence: TGTGCCAGCTCCCCGGGAAGGTGGCATGAGCAGTTCTTC.

The table lists this clonotype with a few counts. This beta chain lies outside the target of a library built for alpha chains; its clone size means little. J is TRBJ2-3 and V is TRBV6-2 or TRBV6-3; no firm D call. This CDR3 is built from 12 residues. The V end was cut by 0 bases, the J end by 5 bases, with 3 bases between. Per germline, CDR1 MNHEY and CDR2 SVGEGT. CDR3 bases: TGTGCCAGCAGTTACTCGAAAGATACGCAGTATTTT. This translates into CASSYSKDTQYF.

Turning to this clonotype: The library was prepared for alpha chains; this beta chain is a stray read, so its frequency means little. The CDR3 DNA follows: TGTGCCAGCAGCGTGAAGGGACAAGAGACCCAGTACTTC. Translated: CASSVKGQETQYF. V and J are TRBV7-2 and TRBJ2-5; D call uncertain. V was trimmed by 5 bases and J by 2 bases, leaving 9 bases between them. The CDR3 consists of 13 residues. Germline V gene sequence: CDR1 SGHTA, CDR2 FQGNSA.

This clonotype was seen ten or more times. This beta chain is a stray sequence in a library constructed for alpha chains; its clone size is not meaningful. This rearrangement joins TRBV4-1 to TRBJ2-3; 9 nucleotides match TRBD1. This CDR3 is built from 15 residues. The V segment lost 4 bases and the J segment 5 bases; nucleotides outside the gene matches: 7. The germline CDR1 and CDR2 sequences are MGHRA and YSYEKL. The DNA for the CDR3 is TGCGCCAGCAGCCCATCGGACAGGGGAGGAGATACGCAGTATTTT. Translated: CASSPSDRGGDTQYF.

This clonotype was counted ten times or more. This beta chain is a stray sequence in a library constructed for alpha chains; its clone size is not meaningful. The gene calls are TRBV20-1 and TRBJ2-3; 11 nucleotides line up with TRBD2. The length of the CDR3 is 14 residues. Germline V gene data show CDR1 as DFQATT and CDR2 as SNEGSKA (reference sequence). Germline trimming cut 5 bases from V and 4 bases from J; bases unmatched to any gene: 5. This CDR3 reads CSAALAGGSDTQYF. The CDR3 region has the DNA TGCAGTGCTGCGCTAGCGGGGGGTTCAGATACGCAGTATTTT.

A remark on this clonotype: This beta chain was picked up by a library intended for alpha chains and is off target, so its count carries little meaning. The chain employs TRBV7-9 and TRBJ1-1; 7 bases are a match to TRBD1. The CDR3 totals 14 residues. Germline trimming cut 2 bases from V and 4 bases from J; bases unmatched to any gene: 4. CDR1 SEHNR and CDR2 FQNEAQ come from the germline V gene (reference sequence). CDR3 in DNA: TGTGCCAGCAGCTTAATGTCAGGGGGCACTGAAGCTTTCTTT. This encodes CASSLMSGGTEAFF.

This clonotype counts as medium-sized (0.01 to 0.1%). A library made for alpha chains picked up this beta chain off target, so its size means little. The chain recombines TRBV10-3 with TRBJ2-7, with D tentatively TRBD1 (6 bases). V lost 10 bases to trimming and J lost 5 bases, with 12 bases between them. The CDR3 has 11 residues. Germline V gene data show CDR1 as ENHRY and CDR2 as SYGVKD. The CDR3 here is CATNEGDEQYF. CDR3 nucleotides: TGTGCCACCAACGAGGGGGACGAGCAGTACTTC.

This clonotype was seen a few times. Since it is a stray read in a library aimed at alpha chains, this beta chain has a size that is not meaningful. The chain is built from TRBV3-1 and TRBJ2-3; possibly TRBD2 for D (6 bases). Trimming left V 5 bases short and J 2 bases short, with 17 bases between. The V gene's germline CDR1 is LGHDT and CDR2 YNNKEL (reference sequence). This CDR3 contains 16 residues. CDR3 bases: TGTGCCAGCAGCATCTACCTAGCGACCCCCACAGATACGCAGTATTTT. Translation: CASSIYLATPTDTQYF.

By its share, this clonotype is medium-sized. This beta chain slipped into a library made for alpha chains as a stray read, so its size is not meaningful. The chain carries TRBV20-1 and TRBJ1-1, with a weak D call TRBD1 (5 bases). CDR1 is DFQATT and CDR2 is SNEGSKA in the germline V gene (reference sequence). V was pared by 6 bases and J by 4 bases, with 12 bases between. There are 12 residues in the CDR3. As DNA, the CDR3 is TGCAGTGCCTCCGGGACGGGCACTGAAGCTTTCTTT. This gives the protein CSASGTGTEAFF.

There are many counts of this clonotype. Found in a library prepared for alpha chains, this beta chain is an off-target read, and its abundance has little meaning. The chain combines TRBV28 with TRBJ1-2; 8 nucleotides agree with TRBD1. The V segment lost 7 bases and the J segment 3 bases; nucleotides outside the gene matches: 4. The CDR3 sequence is 13 residues long. CDR1 is MDHEN and CDR2 is SYDVKM in the germline V gene. Here the CDR3 reads CASMGQVDYGYTF. CDR3 nucleotides: TGTGCCAGCATGGGACAGGTGGACTATGGCTACACCTTC.

By share of the sample, this clonotype is medium-sized (0.01 to 0.1%). This beta chain lies outside the target of a library built for alpha chains; its clone size means little. In DNA, the CDR3 is TGCAGCTCCCGGCGGGGGGGGCTTTACAATGAGCAGTTCTTC. Translation gives CSSRRGGLYNEQFF. The chain has TRBV29-1 and TRBJ2-1, with 9 bases matching TRBD2. Germline lookup yields CDR1 SQVTM and CDR2 ANQGSEA. J gave up 4 bases and V 8 bases, and 9 bases lay outside the gene matches. The CDR3 totals 14 residues.

In its sample, this clonotype was seen many times. In a library made to pick up alpha chains, this beta chain is a stray read with a size that means little. The chain uses TRBV28 and TRBJ2-2; no reliable D call. This CDR3 comprises 13 residues. V was pared by 3 bases and J by 7 bases, with 9 bases between. CDR1 and CDR2 (germline): MDHEN, SYDVKM. In DNA, the CDR3 is TGTGCCAGCAGTTTTAGTGTCAGCGGGGAGCTGTTTTTT. Amino acids: CASSFSVSGELFF.

This clonotype ranks as medium-sized. The size of this beta chain means little, since it is a stray read in a library made for alpha chains. The chain carries TRBV10-3 and TRBJ1-3, with D maybe TRBD1 (6 bases). The CDR3 totals 14 residues. Germline CDR1 reads ENHRY; CDR2 reads SYGVKD. V lost 0 bases, J lost 4 bases, and 7 bases lay in between. CDR3 sequence (DNA): TGTGCCATCAGTGAGTCCGGGACAGGAAACACCATATATTTT. Encoded protein: CAISESGTGNTIYF.

To note about this clonotype: This beta chain represents an off-target read in a library built for alpha chains; its size is of limited meaning. The rearrangement uses TRBV20-1 and TRBJ1-3; no firm D call. Trimming stripped 1 base from V and 0 bases from J, with 7 bases between. Germline V lookup: CDR1 DFQATT, CDR2 SNEGSKA (reference sequence). The CDR3 runs 14 residues. CDR3 bases: TGCAGTGCTAGAGCGGTACACTCTGGAAACACCATATATTTT. Its protein is CSARAVHSGNTIYF.

In this sample, this clonotype turned up many times. The size of this beta chain means little, since it is a stray read in a library made for alpha chains. This chain joins TRBV5-4 and TRBJ2-3; D perhaps matches TRBD1 (6 bases). Trimming pared 1 base from V and 3 bases from J, leaving 9 bases between. There are 14 residues in the CDR3. Looked up from germline, CDR1 is SGHNT and CDR2 is YYREEE (reference sequence). The CDR3 sequence is CASSLTGPTDTQYF. The CDR3 coding sequence is TGTGCCAGCAGCTTGACAGGGCCGACAGATACGCAGTATTTT.

In this sample, this clonotype turned up many times. Within a library made for alpha chains, this beta chain is off target, and its count is uninformative. The chain recombines TRBV6-5 with TRBJ1-1, with TRBD1 matching 7 bases. After removal of 4 bases from V and 2 bases from J, the junction contained 7 bases not matched to a gene. This CDR3 spans 15 amino acids. CDR1 and CDR2 (germline): MNHEY, SVGAGI. CDR3 DNA sequence: TGTGCCAGCAGTTCCCTGACAGGGTCAAACACTGAAGCTTTCTTT. This translates into CASSSLTGSNTEAFF.

In its sample, this clonotype is medium-sized. Likely a read error: the CDR3 ends without its conserved phenylalanine or tryptophan. The DNA is left out, because the CDR3 cannot be placed on it with certainty; the CDR3 is given as TCRdb lists it. This beta chain is a stray read from a library made for alpha chains; its abundance is not meaningful. The chain uses TRBV15 and TRBJ1-2; the DNA was not compared with TRBD1, the D call given in the table. The CDR3 comprises 13 residues, both ends counted. Germline V gives CDR1 LNHNV, CDR2 YYDKDF (reference sequence). The CDR3 loop reads CATSSGLDRQMSL.